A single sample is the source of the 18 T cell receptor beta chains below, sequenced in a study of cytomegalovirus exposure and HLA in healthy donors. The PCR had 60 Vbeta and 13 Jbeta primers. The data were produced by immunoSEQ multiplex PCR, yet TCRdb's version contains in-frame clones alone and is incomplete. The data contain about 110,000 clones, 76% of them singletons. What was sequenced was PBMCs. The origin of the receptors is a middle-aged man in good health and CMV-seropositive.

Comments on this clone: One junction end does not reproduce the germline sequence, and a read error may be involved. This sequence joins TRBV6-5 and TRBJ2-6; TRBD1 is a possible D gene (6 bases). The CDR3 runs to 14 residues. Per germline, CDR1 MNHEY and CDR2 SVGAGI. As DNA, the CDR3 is TGTGCCAGCAATCAGGGGTCTGGGGCCAACGGCCTGACTTTC. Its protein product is CASNQGSGANGLTF.

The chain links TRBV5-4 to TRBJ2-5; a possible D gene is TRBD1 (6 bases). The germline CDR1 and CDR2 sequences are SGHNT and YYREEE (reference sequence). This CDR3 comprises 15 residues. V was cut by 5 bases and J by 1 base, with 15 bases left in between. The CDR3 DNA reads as TGTGCCAGCAGTCGCCGGGACACAATCCAAGAGACCCAGTACTTC. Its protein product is CASSRRDTIQETQYF.

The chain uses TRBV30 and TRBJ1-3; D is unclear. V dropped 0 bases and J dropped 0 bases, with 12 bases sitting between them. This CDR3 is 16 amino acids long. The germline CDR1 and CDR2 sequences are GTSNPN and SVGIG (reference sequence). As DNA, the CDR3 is TGTGCCTGGAGTGTACTAGGGTCCTTCTCTGGAAACACCATATATTTT. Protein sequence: CAWSVLGSFSGNTIYF.

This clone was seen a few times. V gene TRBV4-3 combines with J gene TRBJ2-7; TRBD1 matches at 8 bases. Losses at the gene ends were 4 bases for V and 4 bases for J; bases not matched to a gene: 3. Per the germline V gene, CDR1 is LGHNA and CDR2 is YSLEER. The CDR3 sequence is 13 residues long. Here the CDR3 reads CASSRGQGYEQYF. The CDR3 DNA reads TGCGCCAGCAGCCGAGGACAGGGATACGAGCAGTACTTC.

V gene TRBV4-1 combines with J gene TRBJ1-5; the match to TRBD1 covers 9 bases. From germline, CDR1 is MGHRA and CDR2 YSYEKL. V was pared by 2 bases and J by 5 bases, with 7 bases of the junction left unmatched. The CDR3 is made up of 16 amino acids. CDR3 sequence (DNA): TGCGCCAGCAGCCAACCTATCACAGGGGGCCATCAGCCCCAGCATTTT. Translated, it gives CASSQPITGGHQPQHF.

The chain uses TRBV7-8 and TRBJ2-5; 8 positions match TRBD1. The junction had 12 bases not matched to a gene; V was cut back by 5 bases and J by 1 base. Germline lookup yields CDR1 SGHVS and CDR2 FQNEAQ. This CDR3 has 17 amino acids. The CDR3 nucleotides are TGTGCCAGCAGCCCCCCCAGGGTCAGGGGGCCCCAAGAGACCCAGTACTTC. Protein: CASSPPRVRGPQETQYF.

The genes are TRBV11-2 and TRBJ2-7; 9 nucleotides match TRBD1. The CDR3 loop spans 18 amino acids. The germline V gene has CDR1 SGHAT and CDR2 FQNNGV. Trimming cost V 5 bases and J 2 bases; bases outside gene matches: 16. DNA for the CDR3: TGTGCCAGCAGCCATACCGCGTTGTACAGGGGGCGACCCTACGAGCAGTACTTC. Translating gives CASSHTALYRGRPYEQYF.

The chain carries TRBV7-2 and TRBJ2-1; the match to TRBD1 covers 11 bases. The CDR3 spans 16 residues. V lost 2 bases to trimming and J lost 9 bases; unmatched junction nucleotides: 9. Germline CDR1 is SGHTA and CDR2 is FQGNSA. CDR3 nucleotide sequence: TGTGCCAGCAGCTTATCCGGGACAGGGGGAAGAGGTGAGCAGTTCTTC. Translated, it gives CASSLSGTGGRGEQFF.

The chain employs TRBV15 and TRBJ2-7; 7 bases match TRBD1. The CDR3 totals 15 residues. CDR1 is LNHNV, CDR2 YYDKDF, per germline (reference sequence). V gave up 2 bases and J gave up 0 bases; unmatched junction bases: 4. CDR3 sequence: CATSRPGQSSYEQYF. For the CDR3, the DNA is TGTGCCACCAGCAGACCGGGACAGAGCTCCTACGAGCAGTACTTC.

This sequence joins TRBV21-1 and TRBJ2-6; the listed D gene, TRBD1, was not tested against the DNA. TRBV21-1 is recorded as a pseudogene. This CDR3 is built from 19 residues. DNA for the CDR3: TGTGCCAGCAGCAAAGTCATGGACAGACCCTTAGCTGGGGCCAACGGCCTGACTTTC. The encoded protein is CASSKVMDRPLAGANGLTF.

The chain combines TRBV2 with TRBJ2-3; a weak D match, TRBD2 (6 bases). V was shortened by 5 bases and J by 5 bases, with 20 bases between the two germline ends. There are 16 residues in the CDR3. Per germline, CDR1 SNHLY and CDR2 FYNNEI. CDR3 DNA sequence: TGTGCCAGCAGTTTCGGGACTCCTAGTGAGGGAGATACGCAGTATTTT. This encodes CASSFGTPSEGDTQYF.

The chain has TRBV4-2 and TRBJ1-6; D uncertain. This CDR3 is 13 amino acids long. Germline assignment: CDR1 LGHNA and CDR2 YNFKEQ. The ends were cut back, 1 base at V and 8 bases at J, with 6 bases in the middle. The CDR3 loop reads CASSQGLDSPLHF. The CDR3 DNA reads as TGTGCCAGCAGCCAAGGGCTGGATTCACCCCTCCACTTT.

As DNA, the CDR3 is TGTGCCAGCAGCTTAGGGGGGGACACTAGCGGGAGGGGCGAGTACTTC. Its protein is CASSLGGDTSGRGEYF. This chain uses TRBV7-2 with TRBJ2-7; 13 positions agree with TRBD2. The CDR3 is 16 amino acids. Looked up from germline, CDR1 is SGHTA and CDR2 is FQGNSA. Trimming removed 1 base from V and 11 bases from J; junction bases left unmatched: 11.

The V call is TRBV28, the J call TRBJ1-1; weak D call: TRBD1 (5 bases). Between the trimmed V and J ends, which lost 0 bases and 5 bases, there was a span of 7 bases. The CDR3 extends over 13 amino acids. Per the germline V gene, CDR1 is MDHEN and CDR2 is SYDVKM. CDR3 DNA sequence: TGTGCCAGCAGTTTATGGGGGGGTACTGAAGCTTTCTTT. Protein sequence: CASSLWGGTEAFF.

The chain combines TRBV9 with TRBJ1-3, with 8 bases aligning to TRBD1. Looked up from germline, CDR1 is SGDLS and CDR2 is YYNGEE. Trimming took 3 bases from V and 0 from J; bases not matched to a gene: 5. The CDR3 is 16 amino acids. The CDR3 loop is CASSARTGSSGNTIYF. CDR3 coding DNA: TGTGCCAGCAGCGCACGGACAGGGAGCTCTGGAAACACCATATATTTT.

The CDR3, as DNA: TGCGCCAGCAGCTTGACAGGGACGACCGGGGAGCTGTTTTTT. Amino acid sequence: CASSLTGTTGELFF. The chain carries TRBV5-1 and TRBJ2-2; D perhaps matches TRBD1 (6 bases). The germline V gene encodes CDR1 SGHRS and CDR2 YFSETQ. V lost 1 base, J lost 5 bases, and 9 bases lay in between. The CDR3 is 14 residues long.

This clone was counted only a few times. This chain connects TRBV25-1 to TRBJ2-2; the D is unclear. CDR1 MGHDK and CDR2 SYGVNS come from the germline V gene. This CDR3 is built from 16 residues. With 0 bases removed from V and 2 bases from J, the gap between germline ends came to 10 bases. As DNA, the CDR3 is TGTGCCAGCAGTGAATACTTCGCGGATAACACCGGGGAGCTGTTTTTT. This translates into CASSEYFADNTGELFF.

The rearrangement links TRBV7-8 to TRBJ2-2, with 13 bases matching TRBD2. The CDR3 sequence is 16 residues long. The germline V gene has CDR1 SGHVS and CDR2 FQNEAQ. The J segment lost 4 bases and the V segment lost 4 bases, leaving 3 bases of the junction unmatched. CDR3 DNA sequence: TGTGCCAGCAGCTCCACTAGCGGGGGGGCCACCGGGGAGCTGTTTTTT. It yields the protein CASSSTSGGATGELFF.